The clone carrying this T cell receptor beta chain appeared a few times. The antigen is unknown. Unmatched junction bases numbered 5, after V lost 7 bases and J lost 4 bases. The CDR3 extends over 13 amino acids. The germline V gene has CDR1 MNHEY and CDR2 SMNVEV (reference sequence). The sample belongs to a study of shared clonotypes between healthy human individuals. Study results and caveats: Rarefaction exposed incomplete sorted-subset sequencing despite large depth.

Here immunoSEQ multiplex PCR was the method, and the copy in TCRdb shows in-frame clones only, minus some. The data hold 2 million to 2.5 million clones, with approximately 95% observed a single time. Participating donors were healthy, HIV-negative adults free of recent acute infections or vaccinations. V is TRBV27 and J is TRBJ1-1, with 8 nucleotides matching TRBD1. This TCR came from a man between 18 and 29 years old in good health. Some clones in this sample may be carry-over from other donors' samples. Sequenced: naive CD4+ T cells from PBMCs. Regarding subset: CD45RA+ positively selected. The CDR3 is CASTRQGSTEAFF. CDR3 nucleotides: TGTGCCAGCACCAGACAGGGGAGCACTGAAGCTTTCTTT.